The T cell receptor beta chain under discussion was sequenced for a study of T-cell memory formation after mild COVID-19. The germline CDR1 and CDR2 sequences are MNHEY and SVGEGT. J gave up 4 bases and V 7 bases, and 13 bases lay outside the gene matches. CDR3 size: 17 residues. One entry per CDR3 protein, called by TCRdb with MiXCR from the 5' RACE reads. The table has around 210,000 distinct CDR3 sequences, 9.5% seen once. The chain is built from TRBV6-2 or TRBV6-3 and TRBJ2-5; 12 bases map to TRBD2. This TCR came from a man aged 18 to 30 who had mild COVID-19 (a few samples of this study predate the infection). Cell type and time point are not known. The sequenced sample was PBMCs or a T cell subset sorted from them (not recorded which). CDR3 DNA: TGTGCCAGCATCCTTGGACTAGCGGGGAAAGTGGGAGAGACCCAGTACTTC. Amino acid sequence: CASILGLAGKVGETQYF.